The 3 T cell receptor beta chains presented below share a single source sample, sequenced in a study of cytomegalovirus exposure and HLA in healthy donors. Vbeta (60) and Jbeta (13) primers were used in the PCR. Measured with immunoSEQ multiplex PCR; TCRdb has only the in-frame clones, and not every one. The sample holds around 74,000 clones, roughly 78% seen once. The specimen sequenced was PBMCs. Source of these receptors: a man aged 30-40 years in good health and CMV-seronegative.

The chain couples TRBV30 to TRBJ2-3, with 7 positions matching TRBD2. Germline V gene lookup returns CDR1 GTSNPN and CDR2 SVGIG (reference sequence). J lost 11 bases, V lost 2 bases, and 10 bases had no gene match. The CDR3 runs to 13 residues. For the CDR3, the DNA is TGTGCCTGGAGTATGATACCCGCGGGGGAGCAGTATTTT. It translates to CAWSMIPAGEQYF. The full variable domain, completed using reference TRBV30 and TRBJ2-3, is SQTIHQWPATLVQPVGSPLSLECTVEGTSNPNLYWYRQAAGRGLQLLFYSVGIGQISSEVPQNLSASRPQDRQFILSSKKLLLSDSGFYLCAWSMIPAGEQYFGPGTRLTVL.

This chain connects TRBV19 to TRBJ2-3, with 7 bases matching TRBD2. Germline V gives CDR1 LNHDA, CDR2 SQIVND (reference sequence). The CDR3 length is 15 residues. V was clipped by 8 bases and J by 4 bases; unmatched bases: 12. For the CDR3, the DNA is TGTGCCAGTTCTGAGACGGGAGGTTCCGCAGATACGCAGTATTTT. Protein sequence: CASSETGGSADTQYF.

This sequence joins TRBV6-1 and TRBJ2-3, with 10 bases that match TRBD1. The CDR3 is 15 residues long. Germline V gives CDR1 MNHNS, CDR2 SASEGT. V was pared by 5 bases and J by 1 base, with 3 bases of the junction left unmatched. CDR3 sequence (DNA): TGTGCCAGCAGTACCGGGACAGGGGGCACAGATACGCAGTATTTT. Its protein is CASSTGTGGTDTQYF.